This record looks at one TCR beta chain sequence and its context. The antigen is not known. Random hexamers primed reverse transcription of 0.5 to 1 ug RNA. TCRdb used MiXCR to reprocess the immunoSEQ multiplex PCR reads, holding one entry per CDR3 protein. The sample contains approximately 190,000 distinct CDR3 sequences, around 93% of which appear only once. This sample was taken from a study of CD8 T cells in Susac syndrome. Overall study results and limits: Regarding the TCR sequencing and HLA analysis, the study admitted that a relatively small number of individuals were involved.

TCR beta sequences were obtained from blood CD8+ and CD4+ T cells. This clonotype was sampled from a human donor in good health. Input material: CD4+ T cells from PBMCs.

The DNA for the CDR3 is TGCGCCAGCAGCTTGGGGGGAATCACTGAAGCTTTCTTT. Amino acid sequence: CASSLGGITEAFF. The chain uses TRBV5-1 and TRBJ1-1; D is uncertain. The germline V and J ends were trimmed by 0 bases and 4 bases, with 7 bases remaining between them. Germline V gene sequence: CDR1 SGHRS, CDR2 YFSETQ. This CDR3 comprises 13 residues.